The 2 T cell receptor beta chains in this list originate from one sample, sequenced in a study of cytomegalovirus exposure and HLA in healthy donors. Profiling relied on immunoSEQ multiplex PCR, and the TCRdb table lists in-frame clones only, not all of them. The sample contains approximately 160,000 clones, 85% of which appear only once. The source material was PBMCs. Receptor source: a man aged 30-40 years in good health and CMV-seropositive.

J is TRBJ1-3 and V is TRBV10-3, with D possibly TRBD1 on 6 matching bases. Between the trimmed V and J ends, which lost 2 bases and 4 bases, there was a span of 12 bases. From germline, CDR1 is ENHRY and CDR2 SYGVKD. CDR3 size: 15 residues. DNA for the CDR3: TGTGCCATCAGTGAGAAGGGGGGGCGAGGAAACACCATATATTTT. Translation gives CAISEKGGRGNTIYF.

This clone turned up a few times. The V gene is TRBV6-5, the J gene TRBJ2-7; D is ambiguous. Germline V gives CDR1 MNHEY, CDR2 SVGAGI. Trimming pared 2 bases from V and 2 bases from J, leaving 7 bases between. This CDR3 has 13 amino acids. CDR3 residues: CASSYRLPYEQYF. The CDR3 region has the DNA TGTGCCAGCAGTTACAGACTGCCCTACGAGCAGTACTTC.